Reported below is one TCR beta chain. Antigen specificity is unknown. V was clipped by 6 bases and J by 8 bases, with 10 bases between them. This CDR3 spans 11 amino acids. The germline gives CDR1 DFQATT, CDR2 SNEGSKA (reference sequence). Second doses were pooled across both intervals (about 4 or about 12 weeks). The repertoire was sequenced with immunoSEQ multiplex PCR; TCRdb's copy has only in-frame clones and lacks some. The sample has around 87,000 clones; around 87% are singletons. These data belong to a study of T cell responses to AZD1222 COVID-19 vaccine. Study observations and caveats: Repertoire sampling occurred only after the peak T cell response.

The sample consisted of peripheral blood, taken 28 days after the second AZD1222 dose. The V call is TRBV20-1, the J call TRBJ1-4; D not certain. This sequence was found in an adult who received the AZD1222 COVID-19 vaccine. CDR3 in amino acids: CSAQKDEKLFF. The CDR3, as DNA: TGCAGTGCACAGAAAGACGAAAAACTGTTTTTT.